Presented here are 4 T cell receptor beta chains from one specimen sequenced in a study of blood T cell repertoires in COVID-19. The assay was immunoSEQ multiplex PCR, and TCRdb's table has in-frame clones only and misses some. The data show roughly 250,000 clones, with around 85% seen just once and more than 10% held by the top ten. The sequencing sample was made of peripheral blood. These receptors originate from a woman under 40 with COVID-19, enrolled during active disease.

This chain uses TRBV7-2 with TRBJ1-4; TRBD1 is a possible D gene (6 bases). This CDR3 comprises 14 residues. Germline CDR1 is SGHTA and CDR2 is FQGNSA. Trimming cost V 6 bases and J 8 bases, with 16 bases left between them. For the CDR3, the DNA is TGTGCCAGCAGTTTGGACAGAGTTAAGGAAAAACTGTTTTTT. It specifies CASSLDRVKEKLFF.

The chain is built from TRBV4-1 and TRBJ1-1, with D possibly being TRBD1 (5 bases). CDR1 is MGHRA, CDR2 YSYEKL, per germline. V lost 4 bases and J 4 bases, leaving 19 bases between the germline ends. The CDR3 is 16 amino acids. CDR3 in amino acids: CASSRLSPPDTTEAFF. Written as DNA, the CDR3 is TGCGCCAGCAGCCGCCTTTCCCCGCCGGACACCACTGAAGCTTTCTTT.

This CDR3 is CASRQGDHYSNQPQHF. DNA for the CDR3: TGTGCCAGTCGGCAGGGTGATCATTATAGCAATCAGCCCCAGCATTTT. The V gene is TRBV19, the J gene TRBJ1-5, with D perhaps matching TRBD1 (5 bases). The CDR3 contains 16 residues. The V end was cut by 8 bases, the J end by 0 bases, with 17 bases between. CDR1 LNHDA and CDR2 SQIVND come from the germline V gene (reference sequence).

This chain links TRBV6-2 or TRBV6-3 with TRBJ1-5; D may be TRBD1 (5 bases). The V end was cut by 6 bases, the J end by 0 bases, with 27 bases between. This CDR3 has 20 residues. Germline V gives CDR1 MNHEY, CDR2 SVGEGT. This CDR3 reads CASSPHPMRGKVPSNQPQHF. The CDR3 DNA follows: TGTGCCAGCAGCCCCCACCCGATGCGGGGGAAGGTCCCTAGCAATCAGCCCCAGCATTTT.